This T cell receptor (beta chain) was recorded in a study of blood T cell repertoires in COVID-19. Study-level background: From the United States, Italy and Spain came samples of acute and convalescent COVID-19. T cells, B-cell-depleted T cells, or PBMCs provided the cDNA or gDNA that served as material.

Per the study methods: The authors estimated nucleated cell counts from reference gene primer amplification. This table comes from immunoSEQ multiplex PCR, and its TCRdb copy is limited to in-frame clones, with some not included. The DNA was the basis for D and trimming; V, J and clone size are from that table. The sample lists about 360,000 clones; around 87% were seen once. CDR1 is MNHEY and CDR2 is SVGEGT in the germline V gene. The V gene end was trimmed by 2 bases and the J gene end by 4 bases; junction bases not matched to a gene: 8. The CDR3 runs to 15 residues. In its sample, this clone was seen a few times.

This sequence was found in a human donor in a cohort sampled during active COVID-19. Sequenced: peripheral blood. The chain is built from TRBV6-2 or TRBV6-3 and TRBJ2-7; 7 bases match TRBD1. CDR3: CASSYPEGAVYEQYF. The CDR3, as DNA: TGTGCCAGCAGTTACCCTGAGGGGGCAGTGTACGAGCAGTACTTC.